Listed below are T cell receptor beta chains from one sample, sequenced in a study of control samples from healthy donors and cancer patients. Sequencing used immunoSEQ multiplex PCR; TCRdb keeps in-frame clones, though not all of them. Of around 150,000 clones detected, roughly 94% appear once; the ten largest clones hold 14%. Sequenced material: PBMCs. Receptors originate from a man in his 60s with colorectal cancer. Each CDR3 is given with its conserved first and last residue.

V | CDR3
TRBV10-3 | CAISPASYEQYF
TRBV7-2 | CASSSNQGTEAFF
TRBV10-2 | CASRELGSNQPQHF
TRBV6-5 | CASSQGARNEKLFF
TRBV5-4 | CASSFRDPAGEQYF
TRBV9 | CASNPNGGANEKLFF
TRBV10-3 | CAISEQEYTEAFF
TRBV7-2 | CASTPHRTTNYGYTF
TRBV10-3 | CAISESDLRNTIYF
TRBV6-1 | CASSDGQGPYNEQFF
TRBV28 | CASTASSYEQYF
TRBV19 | CASRGPSTDTQYF
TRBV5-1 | CASSLLPGGSYNEQFF
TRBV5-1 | CASSLARNEKLFF
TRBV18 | CASSPQGAIEQYF
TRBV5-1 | CASSQKWDGVSGELFF
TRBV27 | CASGSPRLARVGNEQFF
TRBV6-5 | CASRPGTDQVYTF
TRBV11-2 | CASSWGTGTTGELFF
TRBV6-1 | CASSGTTGSTGNTIYF
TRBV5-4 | CASSSTSDRNEQFF
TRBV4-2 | CASSQERNSGNTIYF
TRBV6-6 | CASSYGVRGSYNEQFF
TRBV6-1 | CASSELRQGVGETQYF
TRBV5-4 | CASSLATGQAYGYTF
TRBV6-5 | CASSPTLWANQPQHF
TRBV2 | CASSPRGIGETQYF
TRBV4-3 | CASSQGQASEKLFF
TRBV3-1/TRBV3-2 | CASSQVVGGEQFF
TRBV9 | CASSVTDSTYNSPLHF
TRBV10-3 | CAISENRDTGELFF
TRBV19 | CASSGTVRSGNTIYF
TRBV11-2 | CASSRMQGTEAFF
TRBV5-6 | CASSPRLARYEQYF
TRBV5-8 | CASSLGQGGNTIYF
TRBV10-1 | CASSGTSGVYEQYF
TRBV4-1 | CASSLRLENTEAFF
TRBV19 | CASSSIGESEGNTIYF
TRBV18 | CASSPPGGWDSEAFF
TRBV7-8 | CASSPYQWGSGELFF